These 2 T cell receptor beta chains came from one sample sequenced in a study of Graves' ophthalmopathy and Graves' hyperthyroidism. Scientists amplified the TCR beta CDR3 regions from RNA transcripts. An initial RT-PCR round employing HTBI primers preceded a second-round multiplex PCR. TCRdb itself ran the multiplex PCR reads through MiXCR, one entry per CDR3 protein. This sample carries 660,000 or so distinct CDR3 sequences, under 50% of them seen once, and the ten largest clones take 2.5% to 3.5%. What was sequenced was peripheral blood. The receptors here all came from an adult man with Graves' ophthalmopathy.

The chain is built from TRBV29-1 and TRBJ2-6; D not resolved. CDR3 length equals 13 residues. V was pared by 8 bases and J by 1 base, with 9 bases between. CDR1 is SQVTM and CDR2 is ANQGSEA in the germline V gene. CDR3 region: CSLAGSGANVLTF. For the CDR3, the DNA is TGCAGCTTAGCTGGTTCTGGGGCCAACGTCCTGACTTTC.

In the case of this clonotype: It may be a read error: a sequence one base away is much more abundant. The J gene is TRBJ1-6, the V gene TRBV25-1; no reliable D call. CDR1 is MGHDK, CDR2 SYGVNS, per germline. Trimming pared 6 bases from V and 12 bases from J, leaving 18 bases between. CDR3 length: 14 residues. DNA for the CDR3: TGTGCCAGCAGCACAAGCGGCAATATTTTACCCCTCCACTTT. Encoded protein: CASSTSGNILPLHF.